This T cell receptor beta chain was profiled in a study of cytotoxic CD8 clonotypes in ibrutinib-treated CLL. Across the whole study: The subjects consisted of around eleven relapsed/refractory and roughly 15 treatment-naive individuals, with around 17 IGHV unmutated. Sequencing produced an average of around 260,000 productive templates and 85,000 to 100,000 productive rearrangements per sample.

The study's findings and limits: Ibrutinib response saw clonality rise, and progression saw it return toward baseline.

Target depth was 1 in 200,000 to 1 in 1 million T cells, about 10x per clonotype. Measured with immunoSEQ multiplex PCR; TCRdb has only the in-frame clones, and not every one. The top ten hold around 6.3% of the sample, which has 300,000 to 400,000 clones, over 55% seen once. This clone was counted a single time. No antigen is known for it. Sample: PBMCs, taken after 36 months of ibrutinib treatment. The sequence came from a human donor with chronic lymphocytic leukemia.

The CDR3 sequence: CAISESRTSGYTDTQYF. CDR3 bases: TGTGCCATCAGTGAGTCGAGGACTAGCGGGTACACAGATACGCAGTATTTT. The chain joins TRBV10-3 to TRBJ2-3; 11 bases are a match to TRBD2. The CDR3 length is 17 residues. With V trimmed by 0 bases and J by 2 bases, 4 bases remained unmatched. CDR1 is ENHRY, CDR2 SYGVKD, per germline.